This TCR beta chain came from a study of shared clonotypes between healthy human individuals. The test was conducted at deep level. The table came from immunoSEQ multiplex PCR; TCRdb's copy has only in-frame clones and leaves some out. The table lists around 1,100,000 clones, roughly 77% of them singletons, with about 0.89% in the top ten. A split of CD4+ cells into CD45RA+ naive and CD45RA-negative memory subsets was performed. The V gene's germline CDR1 is SQVTM and CDR2 ANQGSEA. Losses at the gene ends were 4 bases for V and 5 bases for J; bases not matched to a gene: 6. The CDR3 is made up of 14 amino acids.

The chain links TRBV29-1 to TRBJ1-5; 9 nucleotides agree with TRBD1. Sequenced input: memory CD4+ T cells from PBMCs. Noted subset: CD45RA-negative fraction. This TCR came from a man in his late teens or twenties in good health. Some clones in this sample may be carry-over from other donors' samples. CDR3 coding DNA: TGCAGCGTTGGGGACAGGGTCCCCGATCAGCCCCAGCATTTT. Its protein is CSVGDRVPDQPQHF.